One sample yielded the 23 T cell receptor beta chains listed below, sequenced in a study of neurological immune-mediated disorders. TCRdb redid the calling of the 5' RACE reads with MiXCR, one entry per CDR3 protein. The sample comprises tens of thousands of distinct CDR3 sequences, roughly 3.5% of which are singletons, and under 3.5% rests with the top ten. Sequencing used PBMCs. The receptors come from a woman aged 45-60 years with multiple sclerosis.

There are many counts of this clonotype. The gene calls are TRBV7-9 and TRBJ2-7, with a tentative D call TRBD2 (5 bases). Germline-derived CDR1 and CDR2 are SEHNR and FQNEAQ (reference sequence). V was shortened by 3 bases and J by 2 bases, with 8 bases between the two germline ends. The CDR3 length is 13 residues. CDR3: CASSFPGTYEQYF. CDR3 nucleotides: TGTGCCAGCAGCTTCCCCGGGACCTACGAGCAGTACTTC.

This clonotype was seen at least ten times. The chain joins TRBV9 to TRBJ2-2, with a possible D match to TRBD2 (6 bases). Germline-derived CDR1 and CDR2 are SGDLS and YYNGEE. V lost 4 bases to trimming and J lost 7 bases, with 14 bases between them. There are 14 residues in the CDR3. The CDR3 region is CASSPVRDGGELFF. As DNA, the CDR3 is TGTGCCAGCAGCCCCGTGCGGGACGGCGGGGAGCTGTTTTTT.

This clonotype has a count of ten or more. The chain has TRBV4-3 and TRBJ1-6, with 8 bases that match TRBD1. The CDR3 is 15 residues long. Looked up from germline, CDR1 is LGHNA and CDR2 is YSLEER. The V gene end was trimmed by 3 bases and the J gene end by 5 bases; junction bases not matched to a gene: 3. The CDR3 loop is CASSHDRGHNSPLHF. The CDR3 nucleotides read TGCGCCAGCAGCCACGACAGGGGTCATAATTCACCCCTCCACTTT.

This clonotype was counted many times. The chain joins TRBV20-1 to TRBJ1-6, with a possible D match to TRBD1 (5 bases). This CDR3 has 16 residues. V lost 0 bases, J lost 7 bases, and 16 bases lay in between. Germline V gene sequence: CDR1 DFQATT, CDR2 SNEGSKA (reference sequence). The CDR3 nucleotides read TGCAGTGCTAGAGAGTACGCCGGGGCCTGGAATTCACCCCTCCACTTT. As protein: CSAREYAGAWNSPLHF.

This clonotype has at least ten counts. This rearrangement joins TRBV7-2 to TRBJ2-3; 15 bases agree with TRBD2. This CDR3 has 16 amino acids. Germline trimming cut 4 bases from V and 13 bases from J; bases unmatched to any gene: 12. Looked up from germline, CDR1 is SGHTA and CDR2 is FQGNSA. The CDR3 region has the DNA TGTGCCAGCAGCTCCCTAGGGACTAGCGGGGGGCCACAAAAGTATTTT. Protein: CASSSLGTSGGPQKYF.

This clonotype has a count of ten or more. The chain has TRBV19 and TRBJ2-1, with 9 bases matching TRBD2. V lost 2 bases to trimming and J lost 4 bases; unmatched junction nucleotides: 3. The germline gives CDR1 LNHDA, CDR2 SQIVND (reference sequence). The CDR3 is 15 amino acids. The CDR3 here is CASSIRLAGYNEQFF. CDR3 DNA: TGTGCCAGTAGTATAAGGCTAGCGGGGTACAATGAGCAGTTCTTC.

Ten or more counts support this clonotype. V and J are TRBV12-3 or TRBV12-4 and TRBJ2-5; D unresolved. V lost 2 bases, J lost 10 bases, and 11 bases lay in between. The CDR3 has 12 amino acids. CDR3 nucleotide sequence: TGTGCCAGCAGTTTACCCCACCGAGACCAGTACTTC. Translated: CASSLPHRDQYF.

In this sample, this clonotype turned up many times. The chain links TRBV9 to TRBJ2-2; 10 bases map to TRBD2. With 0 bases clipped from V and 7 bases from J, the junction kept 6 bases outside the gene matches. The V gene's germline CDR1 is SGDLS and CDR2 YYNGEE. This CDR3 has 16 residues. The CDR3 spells CASSVDSGGANGELFF. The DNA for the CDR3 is TGTGCCAGCAGCGTAGACAGCGGGGGGGCGAACGGGGAGCTGTTTTTT.

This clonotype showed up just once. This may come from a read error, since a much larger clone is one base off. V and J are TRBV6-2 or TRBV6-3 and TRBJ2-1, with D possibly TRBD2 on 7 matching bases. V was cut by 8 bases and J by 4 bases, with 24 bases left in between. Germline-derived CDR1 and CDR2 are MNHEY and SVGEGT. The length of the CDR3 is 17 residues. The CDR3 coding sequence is TGTGCCAGCGGTGCCGAATCTGGCGGGGGCCCATACAATGAGCAGTTCTTC. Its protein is CASGAESGGGPYNEQFF.

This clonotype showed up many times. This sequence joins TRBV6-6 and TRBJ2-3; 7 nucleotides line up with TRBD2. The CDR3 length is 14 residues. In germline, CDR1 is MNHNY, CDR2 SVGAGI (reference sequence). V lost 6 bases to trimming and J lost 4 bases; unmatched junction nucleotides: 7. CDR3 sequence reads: CASSRSGGPDTQYF. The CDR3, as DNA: TGTGCCAGCAGCAGATCGGGGGGTCCAGATACGCAGTATTTT.

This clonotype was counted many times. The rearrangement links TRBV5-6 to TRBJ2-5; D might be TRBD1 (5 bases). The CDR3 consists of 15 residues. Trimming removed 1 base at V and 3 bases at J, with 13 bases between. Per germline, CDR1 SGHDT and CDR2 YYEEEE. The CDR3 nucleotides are TGTGCCAGCAGCTTGCGGTGGGGCAGCGAAGAGACCCAGTACTTC. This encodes CASSLRWGSEETQYF.

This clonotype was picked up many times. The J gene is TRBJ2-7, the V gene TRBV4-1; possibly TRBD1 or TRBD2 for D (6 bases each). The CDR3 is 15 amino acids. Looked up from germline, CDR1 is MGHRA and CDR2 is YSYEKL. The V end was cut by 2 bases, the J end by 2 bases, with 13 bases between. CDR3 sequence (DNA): TGCGCCAGCAGCCAACCAGGGGACTTTACCTACGAGCAGTACTTC. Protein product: CASSQPGDFTYEQYF.

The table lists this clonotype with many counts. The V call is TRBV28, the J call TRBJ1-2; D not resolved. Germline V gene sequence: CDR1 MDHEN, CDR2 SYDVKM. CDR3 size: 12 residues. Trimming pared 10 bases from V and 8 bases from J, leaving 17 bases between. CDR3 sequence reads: CATTGGPWGYTF. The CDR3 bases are TGTGCCACCACGGGAGGGCCGTGGGGCTACACCTTC.

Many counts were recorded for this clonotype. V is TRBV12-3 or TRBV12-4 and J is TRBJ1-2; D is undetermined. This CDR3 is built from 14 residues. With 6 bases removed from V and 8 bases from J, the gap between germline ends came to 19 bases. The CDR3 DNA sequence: TGTGCCAGCAGCTTCTCTCGGGGTTTTCAAGGCTACACCTTC. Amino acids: CASSFSRGFQGYTF.

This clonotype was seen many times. The CDR3: CASSLEFGEGQPQHF. The CDR3 nucleotides read TGTGCCAGCAGCTTAGAATTCGGGGAGGGGCAGCCCCAGCATTTT. This chain joins TRBV7-9 and TRBJ1-5, with a weak D call TRBD1 (5 bases). The V gene's germline CDR1 is SEHNR and CDR2 FQNEAQ (reference sequence). The CDR3 has 15 amino acids. Trimming cost V 1 base and J 7 bases, with 14 bases left between them.

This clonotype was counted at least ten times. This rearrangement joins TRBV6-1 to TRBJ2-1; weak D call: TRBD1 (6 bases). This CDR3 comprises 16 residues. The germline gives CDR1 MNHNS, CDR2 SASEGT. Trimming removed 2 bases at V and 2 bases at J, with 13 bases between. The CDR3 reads CASSEWGPLTYNEQFF. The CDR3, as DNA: TGTGCCAGCAGTGAATGGGGGCCACTAACCTACAATGAGCAGTTCTTC.

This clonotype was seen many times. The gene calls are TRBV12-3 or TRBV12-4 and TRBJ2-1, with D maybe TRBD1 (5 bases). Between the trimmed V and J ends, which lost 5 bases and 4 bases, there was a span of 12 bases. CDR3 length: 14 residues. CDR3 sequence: CASSGAAGYNEQFF. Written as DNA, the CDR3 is TGTGCCAGCAGTGGCGCAGCAGGGTACAATGAGCAGTTCTTC.

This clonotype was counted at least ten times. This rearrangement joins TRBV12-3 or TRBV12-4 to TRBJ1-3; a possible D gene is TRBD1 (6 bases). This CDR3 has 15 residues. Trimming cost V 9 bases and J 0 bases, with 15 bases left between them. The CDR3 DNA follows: TGTGCCAGTACCCGAGGGGGGGTCTCTGGAAACACCATATATTTT. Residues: CASTRGGVSGNTIYF.

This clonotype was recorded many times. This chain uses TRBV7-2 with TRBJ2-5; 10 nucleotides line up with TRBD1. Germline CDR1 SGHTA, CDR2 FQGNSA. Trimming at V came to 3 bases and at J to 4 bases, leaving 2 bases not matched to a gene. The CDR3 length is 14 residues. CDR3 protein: CASSFDRGRETQYF. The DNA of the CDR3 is TGTGCCAGCAGCTTCGACAGGGGGCGAGAGACCCAGTACTTC.

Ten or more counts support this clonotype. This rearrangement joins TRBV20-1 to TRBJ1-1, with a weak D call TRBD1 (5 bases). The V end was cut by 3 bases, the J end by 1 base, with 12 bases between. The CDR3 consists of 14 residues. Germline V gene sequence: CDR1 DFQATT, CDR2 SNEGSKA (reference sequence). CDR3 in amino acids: CSARRGGGNTEAFF. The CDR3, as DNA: TGCAGTGCTAGGAGGGGTGGGGGGAACACTGAAGCTTTCTTT.

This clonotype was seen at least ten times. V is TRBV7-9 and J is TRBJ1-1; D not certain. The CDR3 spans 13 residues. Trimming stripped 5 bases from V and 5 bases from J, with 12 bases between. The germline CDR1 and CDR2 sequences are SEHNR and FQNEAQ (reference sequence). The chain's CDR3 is CASSLGLKTEAFF. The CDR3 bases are TGTGCCAGCAGCCTGGGATTAAAAACTGAAGCTTTCTTT.

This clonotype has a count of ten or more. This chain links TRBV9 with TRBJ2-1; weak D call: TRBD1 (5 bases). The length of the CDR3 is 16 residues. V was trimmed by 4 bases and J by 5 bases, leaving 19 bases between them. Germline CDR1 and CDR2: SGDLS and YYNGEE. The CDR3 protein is CASSPRHGANNNEQFF. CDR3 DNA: TGTGCCAGCAGCCCAAGACATGGGGCGAATAACAATGAGCAGTTCTTC.

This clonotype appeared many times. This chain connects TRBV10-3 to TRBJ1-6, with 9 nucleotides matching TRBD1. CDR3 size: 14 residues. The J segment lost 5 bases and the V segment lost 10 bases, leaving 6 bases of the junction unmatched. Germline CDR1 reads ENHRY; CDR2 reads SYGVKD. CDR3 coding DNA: TGTGCCACTAGGGACAGGGTCGATAATTCACCCCTCCACTTT. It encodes CATRDRVDNSPLHF.